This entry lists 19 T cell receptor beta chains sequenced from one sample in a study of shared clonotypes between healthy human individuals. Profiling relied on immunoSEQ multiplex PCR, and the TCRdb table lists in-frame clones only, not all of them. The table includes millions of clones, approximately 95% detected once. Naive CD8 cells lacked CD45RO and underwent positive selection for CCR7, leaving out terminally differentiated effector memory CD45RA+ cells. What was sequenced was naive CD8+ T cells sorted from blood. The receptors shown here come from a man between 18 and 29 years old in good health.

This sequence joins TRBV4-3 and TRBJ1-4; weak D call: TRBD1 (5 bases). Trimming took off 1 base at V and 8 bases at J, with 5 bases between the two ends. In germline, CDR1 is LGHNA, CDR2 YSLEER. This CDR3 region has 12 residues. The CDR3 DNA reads TGCGCCAGCAGCCAAGGACAGGAAAAACTGTTTTTT. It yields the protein CASSQGQEKLFF.

DNA of the CDR3: TGTGCCAGCAGCGCCGACACGACCACAGATACGCAGTATTTT. It yields the protein CASSADTTTDTQYF. The gene calls are TRBV9 and TRBJ2-3, with no clear D. Germline V gene lookup returns CDR1 SGDLS and CDR2 YYNGEE. V was shortened by 3 bases and J by 2 bases, with 10 bases between the two germline ends. CDR3 length equals 14 residues.

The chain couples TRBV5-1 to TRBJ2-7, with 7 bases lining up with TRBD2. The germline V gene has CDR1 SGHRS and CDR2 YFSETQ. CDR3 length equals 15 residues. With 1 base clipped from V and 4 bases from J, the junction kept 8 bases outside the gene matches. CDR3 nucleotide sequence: TGCGCCAGCAGCTTGTACGCGGGAGTTAAATACGAGCAGTACTTC. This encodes CASSLYAGVKYEQYF.

CDR3 amino acids: CATGAWGSSPLHF. CDR3 bases: TGTGCCACAGGGGCCTGGGGCTCTTCACCCCTCCACTTT. The gene calls are TRBV6-6 and TRBJ1-6; tentative D call: TRBD1 (6 bases). The CDR3 has 13 residues. CDR1 and CDR2 from the germline V gene are MNHNY and SVGAGI (reference sequence). V gave up 10 bases and J gave up 9 bases, with 16 bases separating them.

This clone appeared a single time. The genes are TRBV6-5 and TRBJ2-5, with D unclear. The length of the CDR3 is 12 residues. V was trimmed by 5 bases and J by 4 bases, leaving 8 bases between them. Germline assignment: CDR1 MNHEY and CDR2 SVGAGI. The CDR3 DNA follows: TGTGCCAGCAGTGATAGCCGAGAGACCCAGTACTTC. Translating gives CASSDSRETQYF.

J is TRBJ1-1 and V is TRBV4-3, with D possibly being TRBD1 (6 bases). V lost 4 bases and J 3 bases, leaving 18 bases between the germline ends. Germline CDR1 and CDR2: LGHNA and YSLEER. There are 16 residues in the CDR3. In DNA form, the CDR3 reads TGCGCCAGCAGCCCAAACCTAGCTGGGGGCTACACTGAAGCTTTCTTT. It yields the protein CASSPNLAGGYTEAFF.

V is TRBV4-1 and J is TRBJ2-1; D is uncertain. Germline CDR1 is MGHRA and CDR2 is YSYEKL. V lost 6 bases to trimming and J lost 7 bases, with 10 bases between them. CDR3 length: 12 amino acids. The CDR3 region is CASSALQNEQFF. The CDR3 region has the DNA TGCGCCAGCAGTGCACTGCAGAATGAGCAGTTCTTC.

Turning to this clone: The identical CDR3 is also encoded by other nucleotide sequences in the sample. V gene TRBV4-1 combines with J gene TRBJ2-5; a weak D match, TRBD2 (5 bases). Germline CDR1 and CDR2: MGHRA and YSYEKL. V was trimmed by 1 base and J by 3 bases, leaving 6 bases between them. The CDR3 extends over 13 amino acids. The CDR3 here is CASSQVGEETQYF. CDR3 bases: TGCGCCAGCAGCCAAGTCGGGGAAGAGACCCAGTACTTC.

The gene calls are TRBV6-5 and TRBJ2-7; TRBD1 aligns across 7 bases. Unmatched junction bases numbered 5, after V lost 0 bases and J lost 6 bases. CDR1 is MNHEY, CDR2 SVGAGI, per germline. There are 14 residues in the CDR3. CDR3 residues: CASSYSSTGREQYF. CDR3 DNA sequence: TGTGCCAGCAGTTACTCCTCGACAGGGCGCGAGCAGTACTTC.

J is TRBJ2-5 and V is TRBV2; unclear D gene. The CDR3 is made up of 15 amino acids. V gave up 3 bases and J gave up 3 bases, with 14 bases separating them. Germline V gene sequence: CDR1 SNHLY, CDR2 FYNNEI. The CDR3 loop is CASSDFYAGEETQYF. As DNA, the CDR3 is TGTGCCAGCAGTGATTTTTACGCAGGAGAAGAGACCCAGTACTTC.

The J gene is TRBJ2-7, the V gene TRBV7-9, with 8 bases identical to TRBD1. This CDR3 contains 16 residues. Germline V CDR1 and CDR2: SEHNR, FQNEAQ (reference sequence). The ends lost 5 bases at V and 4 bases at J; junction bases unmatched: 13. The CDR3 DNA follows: TGTGCCAGCAGCCAACACGGACAGGGCGAATTTTACGAGCAGTACTTC. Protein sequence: CASSQHGQGEFYEQYF.

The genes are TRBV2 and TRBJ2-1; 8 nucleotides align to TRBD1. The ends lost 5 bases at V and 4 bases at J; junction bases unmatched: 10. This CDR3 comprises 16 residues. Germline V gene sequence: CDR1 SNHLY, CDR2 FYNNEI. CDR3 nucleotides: TGTGCCAGCAGTCCCTCAGGGGGCCCACTTTACAATGAGCAGTTCTTC. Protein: CASSPSGGPLYNEQFF.

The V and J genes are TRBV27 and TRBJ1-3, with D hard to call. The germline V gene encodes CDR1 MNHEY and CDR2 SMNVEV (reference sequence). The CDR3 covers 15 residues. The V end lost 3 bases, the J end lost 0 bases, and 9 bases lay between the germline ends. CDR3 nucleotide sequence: TGTGCCAGCAGTTTGAATCCCCTCTCTGGAAACACCATATATTTT. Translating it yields CASSLNPLSGNTIYF.

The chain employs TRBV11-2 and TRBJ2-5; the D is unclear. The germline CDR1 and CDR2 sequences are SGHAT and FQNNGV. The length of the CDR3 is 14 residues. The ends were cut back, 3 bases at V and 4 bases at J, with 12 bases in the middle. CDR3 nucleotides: TGTGCCAGCAGCTTTTGGGTGCAGGCAGAGACCCAGTACTTC. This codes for CASSFWVQAETQYF.

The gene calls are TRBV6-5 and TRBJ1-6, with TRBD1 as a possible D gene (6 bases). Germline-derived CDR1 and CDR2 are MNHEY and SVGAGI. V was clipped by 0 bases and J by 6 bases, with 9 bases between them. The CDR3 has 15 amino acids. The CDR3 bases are TGTGCCAGCAGTTACTCGGCAGGGGCTAATTCACCCCTCCACTTT. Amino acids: CASSYSAGANSPLHF.

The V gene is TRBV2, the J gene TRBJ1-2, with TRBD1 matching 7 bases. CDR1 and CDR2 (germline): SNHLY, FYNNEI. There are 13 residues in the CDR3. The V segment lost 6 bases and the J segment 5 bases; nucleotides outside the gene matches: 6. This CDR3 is CASRETGLYGYTF. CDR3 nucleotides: TGTGCCAGCAGGGAGACAGGGTTATATGGCTACACCTTC.

CDR3 DNA sequence: TGTGCCAGCAGCCCAGGGGGTGGTGGAAACACCATATATTTT. This encodes CASSPGGGGNTIYF. This sequence joins TRBV13 and TRBJ1-3; TRBD1 matches at 7 bases. Germline assignment: CDR1 PRHDT and CDR2 FYEKMQ (reference sequence). The CDR3 is 14 amino acids. The V segment lost 5 bases and the J segment 3 bases; nucleotides outside the gene matches: 4.

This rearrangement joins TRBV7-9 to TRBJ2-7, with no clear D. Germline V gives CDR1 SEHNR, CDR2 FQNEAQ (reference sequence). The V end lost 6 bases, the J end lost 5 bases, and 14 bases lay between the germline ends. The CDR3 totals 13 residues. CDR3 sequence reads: CASRPEYLDEQYF. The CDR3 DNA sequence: TGTGCCAGCAGACCTGAATACCTAGACGAGCAGTACTTC.

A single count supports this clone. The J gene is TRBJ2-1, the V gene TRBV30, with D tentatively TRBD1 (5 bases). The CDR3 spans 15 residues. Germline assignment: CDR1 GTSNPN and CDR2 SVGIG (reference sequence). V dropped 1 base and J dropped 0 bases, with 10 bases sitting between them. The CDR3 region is CAWSDAGHSYNEQFF. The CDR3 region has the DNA TGTGCCTGGAGTGATGCAGGACACTCCTACAATGAGCAGTTCTTC.